The rows below give T cell receptor beta chains drawn from one sample of a study of cytomegalovirus exposure and HLA in healthy donors. Clones were read by immunoSEQ multiplex PCR, and TCRdb kept only the in-frame ones, dropping some. Among about 190,000 clones listed, roughly 80% were seen once. The specimen sequenced was PBMCs. These receptors were obtained from a woman in her twenties or thirties in good health and CMV-seropositive. Each CDR3 is given with its conserved first and last residue. The D gene is left open where the match is weak. Clone size, where shown, is once, few, many, or a class for clones that have expanded.

V gene,clone size,J gene,D gene,CDR3 DNA,CDR3 protein
TRBV21-1,NA,TRBJ2-4,NA,TGTGCCAGCACCTCGACTAGCGGAGCCAAAAACATTCAGTACTTC,CASTSTSGAKNIQYF
TRBV6-1,NA,TRBJ1-6,TRBD1,TGTGCGGGACAGGGGAGCCAACTTGGTAATTCACCCCTCCACTTT,CAGQGSQLGNSPLHF
TRBV2,NA,TRBJ1-1,NA,TGTGCCAGCAGTGATCAGGGCGGGGGGAACACTGAAGCTTTCTTT,CASSDQGGGNTEAFF
TRBV11-2,NA,TRBJ1-2,TRBD1,TGTGCCAGCAGCTTAGTTGGGACAGGGTATGGCTACACCTTC,CASSLVGTGYGYTF
TRBV6-5,few,TRBJ2-5,TRBD2,TGTGCCAGCAGTTACGGACTAGCGGGACAAGAGACCCAGTACTTC,CASSYGLAGQETQYF
TRBV7-8,NA,TRBJ2-7,NA,TGTGCCAGCAGCTTAGCGGTCGGGGACGAGCAGTACTTC,CASSLAVGDEQYF
TRBV7-9,NA,TRBJ2-3,NA,TGTGCCAGCAGCTTAATGGGGTGGGGCGGCACAGATACGCAGTATTTT,CASSLMGWGGTDTQYF
TRBV6-6,NA,TRBJ2-7,TRBD2,TGTGCCAGCAGTCCCCGCTTTGAAGCGGGGGACTACGAGCAGTACTTC,CASSPRFEAGDYEQYF
TRBV28,few,TRBJ2-1,NA,TGTGCCAGCAGTTTCAGGTCGGGAACTTTATCCTACAATGAGCAGTTCTTC,CASSFRSGTLSYNEQFF
TRBV9,NA,TRBJ1-6,TRBD1,TGTGCCAGCAGTGTAAACAGGGGTCGTAATTCACCCCTCCACTTT,CASSVNRGRNSPLHF
TRBV4-3,once,TRBJ1-5,TRBD1,TGCGCCAGCAGCCCCGACAGGGGTATTCAGCCCCAGCATTTT,CASSPDRGIQPQHF
TRBV4-3,NA,TRBJ1-3,NA,TGCGCCAGCAGCCAGGACATCTCTGGAAACACCATATATTTT,CASSQDISGNTIYF
TRBV5-4,NA,TRBJ2-3,TRBD2,TGTGCCAGCAGCGACCGAGCGGGGGCAAGCACAGATACGCAGTATTTT,CASSDRAGASTDTQYF
TRBV5-5,NA,TRBJ1-4,TRBD1,TGTGCCAGCAGCGAGGGACAGGTGAATAATGAAAAACTGTTTTTT,CASSEGQVNNEKLFF
TRBV19,NA,TRBJ1-1,NA,TGTGCCAGTAGTATAACAAGGGGCACTGAAGCTTTCTTT,CASSITRGTEAFF
TRBV7-9,NA,TRBJ2-7,NA,TGTGCCAGCAGCTTAGCAGTGGGCGGGGGCCTTACCTACGAGCAGTACTTC,CASSLAVGGGLTYEQYF